The next 27 T cell receptor beta chains were all read from a single sample in a study of T cells after yellow fever vaccination. Via MiXCR, TCRdb re-called the 5' RACE reads, giving one row per CDR3 protein. The sample yields around 320,000 distinct CDR3 sequences, 3.5% to 4.5% seen once. Sequenced material: PBMCs, taken 15 days after the yellow fever booster vaccination. The receptors derive from a man younger than 35 who received the YFV17D yellow fever vaccine.

This clonotype was detected only a few times. The CDR3 spells CASSQVGSSNQPQHF. DNA of the CDR3: TGCGCCAGCAGCCAAGTTGGCAGCAGCAATCAGCCCCAGCATTTT. The chain carries TRBV4-1 and TRBJ1-5; D unclear. Trimming took off 1 base at V and 1 base at J, with 8 bases between the two ends. This CDR3 contains 15 residues. CDR1 is MGHRA and CDR2 is YSYEKL in the germline V gene.

There are a few counts of this clonotype. The chain employs TRBV12-3 or TRBV12-4 and TRBJ2-1; TRBD2 might be the D (6 bases). This CDR3 region has 11 residues. V was shortened by 3 bases and J by 14 bases, with 11 bases between the two germline ends. The CDR3 is CASSFAGEEFF. The CDR3, as DNA: TGTGCCAGCAGTTTTGCCGGGGAGGAGTTCTTC.

In this sample, this clonotype turned up a few times. The genes are TRBV11-2 and TRBJ2-2; 10 bases line up with TRBD1. Germline V gives CDR1 SGHAT, CDR2 FQNNGV. J was trimmed by 6 bases and V by 8 bases; bases with no gene match: 6. The CDR3 is 14 amino acids. DNA for the CDR3: TGTGCCAGCGCCCGGGACAGGGGTGCCGGGGAGCTGTTTTTT. This translates into CASARDRGAGELFF.

This clonotype has just a few counts. This chain connects TRBV7-2 to TRBJ1-5; TRBD1 aligns across 7 bases. Germline CDR1 reads SGHTA; CDR2 reads FQGNSA. The CDR3 covers 17 residues. V shed 5 bases and J 1 base; nucleotides not matched to a gene: 11. The CDR3 sequence is CASSHRLSRGSNQPQHF. CDR3 nucleotides: TGTGCCAGCAGCCACCGCTTGAGCAGGGGGAGCAATCAGCCCCAGCATTTT.

This clonotype has just a few counts. This chain connects TRBV18 to TRBJ1-5, with D unclear. The CDR3 runs 13 residues. With 5 bases removed from V and 1 base from J, the gap between germline ends came to 6 bases. The germline V gene encodes CDR1 KGHSH and CDR2 LQKENI. CDR3 nucleotide sequence: TGTGCCAGCTCAGACACAAGCAATCAGCCCCAGCATTTT. Protein sequence: CASSDTSNQPQHF.

The chain joins TRBV7-2 to TRBJ2-2; unclear D gene. Trimming took 6 bases from V and 6 from J, leaving 14 bases between them. Per the germline V gene, CDR1 is SGHTA and CDR2 is FQGNSA. The CDR3 length is 14 residues. CDR3 sequence (DNA): TGTGCCAGCAGATACACCGCTGATGCCGGGGAGCTGTTTTTT. Protein sequence: CASRYTADAGELFF.

This clonotype was detected a few times. The chain joins TRBV20-1 to TRBJ2-5; 8 bases fit TRBD1. Germline V lookup: CDR1 DFQATT, CDR2 SNEGSKA (reference sequence). This CDR3 region has 14 residues. Germline trimming cut 3 bases from V and 4 bases from J; bases unmatched to any gene: 7. Here the CDR3 DNA reads TGCAGTGCTAGGGGTGACAGGGGTAGAGAGACCCAGTACTTC. The encoded protein is CSARGDRGRETQYF.

The chain employs TRBV15 and TRBJ2-5; 8 bases are a match to TRBD2. CDR1 and CDR2 from the germline V gene are LNHNV and YYDKDF (reference sequence). CDR3 length equals 15 residues. V lost 5 bases, J lost 4 bases, and 9 bases stayed unmatched. In nucleotides, the CDR3 is TGTGCCACCAGCGGGGCGGGGGGTGCCCGAGAGACCCAGTACTTC. Amino acid sequence: CATSGAGGARETQYF.

This clonotype was detected ten times or more. The V and J genes are TRBV7-9 and TRBJ2-1; the D is unclear. The CDR3 loop spans 17 amino acids. Germline lookup yields CDR1 SEHNR and CDR2 FQNEAQ (reference sequence). Trimming took off 5 bases at V and 2 bases at J, with 19 bases between the two ends. DNA for the CDR3: TGTGCCAGCAGCCCCCGGTCGCCCGTTGAGACCTACAATGAGCAGTTCTTC. Translated: CASSPRSPVETYNEQFF.

There are a few counts of this clonotype. The V call is TRBV5-1, the J call TRBJ1-1; 9 bases are a match to TRBD1. V shed 0 bases and J 0 bases; nucleotides not matched to a gene: 9. CDR1 is SGHRS, CDR2 YFSETQ, per germline. The CDR3 runs 18 residues. CDR3 sequence: CASSLGHGTGYMNTEAFF. Here the CDR3 DNA reads TGCGCCAGCAGCTTGGGTCACGGGACAGGGTATATGAACACTGAAGCTTTCTTT.

Many counts were recorded for this clonotype. For the CDR3, the DNA is TGCAGTGCTAGCCCCGACTTAGGCTTGATGAACACTGAAGCTTTCTTT. Translating it yields CSASPDLGLMNTEAFF. The rearrangement links TRBV20-1 to TRBJ1-1, with unresolved D. Germline CDR1 DFQATT, CDR2 SNEGSKA (reference sequence). V was shortened by 3 bases and J by 0 bases, with 17 bases between the two germline ends. The CDR3 runs to 16 residues.

There are a few counts of this clonotype. The V call is TRBV2, the J call TRBJ2-5, with a weak D call TRBD1 (6 bases). V was cut by 8 bases and J by 1 base, with 11 bases left in between. CDR3 length equals 13 residues. Germline V gene data show CDR1 as SNHLY and CDR2 as FYNNEI. CDR3 amino acids: CASHRESQETQYF. The DNA of the CDR3 is TGTGCCAGCCACAGGGAAAGCCAAGAGACCCAGTACTTC.

This clonotype was seen only a few times. The chain has TRBV18 and TRBJ2-1; D not resolved. CDR1 and CDR2 (germline): KGHSH, LQKENI. This CDR3 comprises 12 residues. Trimming shortened V by 2 bases and J by 9 bases, and 8 bases separated the two germline ends. The CDR3, as DNA: TGTGCCAGCTCACCAGGGCTCTCTGAGCAGTTCTTC. It encodes CASSPGLSEQFF.

This clonotype was recorded at least ten times. This chain links TRBV10-3 with TRBJ2-3; TRBD2 aligns across 8 bases. Germline loops: CDR1 ENHRY, CDR2 SYGVKD. The CDR3 has 15 amino acids. The trim removed 7 bases at V and 3 bases at J, leaving 9 bases unmatched. In DNA, the CDR3 is TGTGCCATCACCGACCGGGGGGGGAGGACAGATACGCAGTATTTT. Translating gives CAITDRGGRTDTQYF.

This clonotype occurred many times. The chain combines TRBV20-1 with TRBJ2-1; D remains unclear. CDR1 DFQATT and CDR2 SNEGSKA come from the germline V gene (reference sequence). Trimming took 6 bases from V and 9 from J, leaving 12 bases between them. The CDR3 spans 11 residues. CDR3 sequence reads: CSAPSPSEQFF. CDR3 DNA: TGCAGTGCCCCATCCCCGAGTGAGCAGTTCTTC.

This clonotype has ten or more counts. The chain is built from TRBV6-2 or TRBV6-3 and TRBJ2-3; 9 bases match TRBD2. Losses at the gene ends were 2 bases for V and 6 bases for J; bases not matched to a gene: 3. This CDR3 comprises 14 residues. The V gene's germline CDR1 is MNHEY and CDR2 SVGEGT. The CDR3 DNA follows: TGTGCCAGCAGTTACGGGCTAGCGGGGGATACGCAGTATTTT. Protein: CASSYGLAGDTQYF.

This clonotype was recorded at least ten times. The CDR3 DNA reads as TGTGCCAGCAGTTTTCCTGGGACTAGCGGGGGGGGCACCGGGGAGCTGTTTTTT. The encoded protein is CASSFPGTSGGGTGELFF. The chain joins TRBV12-3 or TRBV12-4 to TRBJ2-2; 16 positions agree with TRBD2. The V and J ends lost 3 bases and 4 bases, in that order; junction bases with no gene match: 5. This CDR3 region has 18 residues.

There are many counts of this clonotype. One junction end disagrees with the germline gene, perhaps due to a read error. The chain uses TRBV20-1 and TRBJ2-1; 12 nucleotides line up with TRBD2. The CDR3 totals 16 residues. Germline V gene lookup returns CDR1 DFQATT and CDR2 SNEGSKA (reference sequence). CDR3 loop: CSALLRLAGAYNEQFF. The CDR3 DNA reads TGCAGTGCTTTACTCCGACTAGCGGGGGCCTATAATGAGCAGTTCTTC.

This clonotype was seen more than once but under ten times. V usage is TRBV12-3 or TRBV12-4 and J usage is TRBJ1-1; no clear D. This CDR3 is built from 14 residues. V lost 4 bases and J 3 bases, leaving 12 bases between the germline ends. The CDR3 protein is CASSSRVRDTEAFF. The CDR3 bases are TGTGCCAGCAGTTCTAGGGTAAGGGACACTGAAGCTTTCTTT.

This clonotype has ten or more counts. The genes are TRBV7-2 and TRBJ1-5, with TRBD1 as a possible D gene (6 bases). The V end lost 4 bases, the J end lost 4 bases, and 11 bases lay between the germline ends. This CDR3 contains 14 residues. Germline loops: CDR1 SGHTA, CDR2 FQGNSA. This chain's CDR3 is CASSSGTQNQPQHF. The CDR3 DNA follows: TGTGCCAGCAGCTCCGGGACACAAAATCAGCCCCAGCATTTT.

This clonotype was seen more than once but under ten times. V gene TRBV5-1 combines with J gene TRBJ2-3; 9 bases line up with TRBD2. The germline CDR1 and CDR2 sequences are SGHRS and YFSETQ. V trimming: 1 base; J trimming: 1 base; junction bases outside the gene matches: 4. The CDR3 spans 16 residues. CDR3 sequence reads: CASSLFERGGTDTQYF. CDR3 nucleotide sequence: TGCGCCAGCAGCTTGTTCGAGCGGGGGGGCACAGATACGCAGTATTTT.

The rearrangement links TRBV12-3 or TRBV12-4 to TRBJ1-3, with 9 bases aligning to TRBD1. V lost 4 bases and J lost 4; bases outside the gene matches: 11. The CDR3 runs to 17 residues. The CDR3 nucleotides read TGTGCCAGCAGTTCCAAGGGACAGGGATTATACGGAAACACCATATATTTT. It encodes CASSSKGQGLYGNTIYF.

The genes are TRBV5-1 and TRBJ1-1, with 7 bases that match TRBD1. V shed 4 bases and J 2 bases; nucleotides not matched to a gene: 11. The germline V gene has CDR1 SGHRS and CDR2 YFSETQ. CDR3 length: 16 residues. CDR3 sequence reads: CASSSLRQGGNTEAFF. The DNA of the CDR3 is TGCGCCAGCAGCAGCTTAAGACAGGGAGGAAACACTGAAGCTTTCTTT.

The chain carries TRBV4-1 and TRBJ1-1, with D unresolved. Per germline, CDR1 MGHRA and CDR2 YSYEKL. This CDR3 is 14 amino acids long. The ends were cut back, 10 bases at V and 0 bases at J, with 15 bases in the middle. CDR3 loop: CATRSTAMNTEAFF. The CDR3 DNA reads as TGCGCCACCCGTAGTACGGCTATGAACACTGAAGCTTTCTTT.

J is TRBJ1-5 and V is TRBV5-6; possibly TRBD1 for D (5 bases). The ends were cut back, 0 bases at V and 2 bases at J, with 15 bases in the middle. There are 17 residues in the CDR3. Germline CDR1 is SGHDT and CDR2 is YYEEEE. The CDR3 reads CASSLGAGPFGNQPQHF. The CDR3 coding sequence is TGTGCCAGCAGCTTGGGGGCAGGGCCTTTCGGCAATCAGCCCCAGCATTTT.

This clonotype was seen many times. The V gene is TRBV5-1, the J gene TRBJ2-7, with 8 bases identical to TRBD1. CDR3 length: 15 residues. The germline V gene encodes CDR1 SGHRS and CDR2 YFSETQ. With V trimmed by 0 bases and J by 9 bases, 11 bases remained unmatched. This CDR3 reads CASSLDSQGGVVQYF. The CDR3 nucleotides are TGCGCCAGCAGCTTGGATTCACAGGGGGGTGTAGTGCAGTACTTC.

Here the CDR3 DNA reads TGCGCCAGCAGCTTTCGAGGGGTTATGTCTGGGGCCAACGTCCTGACTTTC. Translation: CASSFRGVMSGANVLTF. This chain connects TRBV5-1 to TRBJ2-6; D may correspond to TRBD1 or TRBD2 (5 bases each). CDR1 and CDR2 (germline): SGHRS, YFSETQ. The CDR3 is 17 amino acids. Trimming removed 2 bases at V and 1 base at J, with 13 bases between.